A single T cell receptor (beta chain) is shown here with its context. The data were taken from a study of blood T cell repertoires in COVID-19. The overall study: The United States, Italy and Spain supplied acute and convalescent COVID-19 samples. T cells, B-cell-depleted T cells, or PBMCs provided the cDNA or gDNA that served as material.

How the authors handled the data: Quantification of nucleated cells was approximated via reference gene primer amplification. TCRdb's copy holds only in-frame clones and misses some; the assay was immunoSEQ multiplex PCR. The V and J calls and clone size were taken over from that table, and D and trimming were inferred from the DNA. The sample consists of around 140,000 clones, 80% of them appearing once. The sample consisted of peripheral blood. The clonotype originates from a man aged 65 to 85 who had recovered from COVID-19.

This CDR3 is CASCRGGYNEQFF. The CDR3 nucleotides read TGTGCCAGCTGCCGGGGGGGGTACAATGAGCAGTTCTTC. V gene TRBV2 combines with J gene TRBJ2-1; 8 bases agree with TRBD2. Germline V CDR1 and CDR2: SNHLY, FYNNEI. After removal of 8 bases from V and 4 bases from J, the junction contained 4 bases not matched to a gene. The CDR3 runs 13 residues.